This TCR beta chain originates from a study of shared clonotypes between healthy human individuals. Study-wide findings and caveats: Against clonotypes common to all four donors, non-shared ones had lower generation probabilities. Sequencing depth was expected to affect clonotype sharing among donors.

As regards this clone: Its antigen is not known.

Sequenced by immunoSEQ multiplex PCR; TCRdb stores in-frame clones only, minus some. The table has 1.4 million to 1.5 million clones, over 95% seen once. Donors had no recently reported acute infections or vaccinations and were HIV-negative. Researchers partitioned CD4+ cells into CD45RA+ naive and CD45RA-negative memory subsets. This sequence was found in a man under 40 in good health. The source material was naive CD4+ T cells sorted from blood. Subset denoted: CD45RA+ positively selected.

As DNA, the CDR3 is TGTGCCAGCACTATCCTGGGCCCGTCCTACAATGAGCAGTTCTTC. This encodes CASTILGPSYNEQFF. The chain joins TRBV27 to TRBJ2-1; no firm D call. Germline V gene data show CDR1 as MNHEY and CDR2 as SMNVEV (reference sequence). Trimming cost V 7 bases and J 1 base, with 14 bases left between them. The CDR3 runs to 15 residues.